This record concerns one T cell receptor beta chain sequence. The source of the sample is a study of metastatic and nonmetastatic thyroid tumors. Thyroid surgery took place with no prior treatment in any patient. TCRdb recomputed clones from the PCR reads via MiXCR. The data contain some 21,000 clones, less than 15% of them singletons. This CDR3 region has 17 residues. Between the trimmed V and J ends, which lost 5 bases and 0 bases, there was a span of 18 bases. Germline lookup yields CDR1 LGHNA and CDR2 YNFKEQ. Sequenced material: blood. The chain has TRBV4-2 and TRBJ2-3; D gene unclear. This TCR was sampled from a male donor with papillary thyroid cancer or a benign thyroid nodule (not recorded which). Some clones in this sample may be carry-over from other donors' samples. In DNA form, the CDR3 reads TGTGCCAGCAGCGCCAGGACCGTCACCGCGAGCACAGATACGCAGTATTTT. This translates into CASSARTVTASTDTQYF.